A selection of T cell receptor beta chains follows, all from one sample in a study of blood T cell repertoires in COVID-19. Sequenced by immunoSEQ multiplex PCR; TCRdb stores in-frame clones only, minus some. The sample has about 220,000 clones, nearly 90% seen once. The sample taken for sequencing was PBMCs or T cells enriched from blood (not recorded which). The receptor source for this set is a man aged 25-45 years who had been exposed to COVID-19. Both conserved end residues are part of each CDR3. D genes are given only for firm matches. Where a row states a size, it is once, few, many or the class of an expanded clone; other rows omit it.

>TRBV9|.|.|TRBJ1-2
CASSTPLCGVTF
TGTGCCAGCAGCACACCGTTATGCGGGGTCACCTTC
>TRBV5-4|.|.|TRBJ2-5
CASSKGEQRQETQYF
TGTGCCAGCAGCAAAGGGGAACAGAGACAAGAGACCCAGTACTTC
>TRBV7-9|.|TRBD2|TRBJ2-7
CASSLATSGGLNEQYF
TGTGCCAGCAGCTTAGCGACTAGCGGGGGCCTCAACGAGCAGTACTTC
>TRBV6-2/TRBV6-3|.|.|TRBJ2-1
CASSYSQRSSYNEQFF
TGTGCCAGCAGTTACTCCCAAAGGAGCTCCTACAATGAGCAGTTCTTC
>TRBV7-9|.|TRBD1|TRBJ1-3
CASSFNTPNDRGLGNTIYF
TGTGCCAGCAGCTTTAACACGCCTAACGACAGGGGGCTTGGAAACACCATATATTTT
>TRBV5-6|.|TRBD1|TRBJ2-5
CASSPGQGRETQYF
TGTGCCAGCAGCCCGGGACAGGGCCGTGAGACCCAGTACTTC
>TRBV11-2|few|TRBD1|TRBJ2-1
CASSTMGTGPGVDNEQFF
TGTGCCAGCAGCACAATGGGGACAGGCCCAGGGGTGGACAATGAGCAGTTCTTC
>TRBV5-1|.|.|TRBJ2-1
CASSLDPGTQLWLF
TGCGCCAGCAGCTTGGATCCGGGAACCCAGTTATGGCTCTTC
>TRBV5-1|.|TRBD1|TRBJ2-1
CASSMDRANEQFF
TGCGCCAGCAGCATGGACAGGGCGAATGAGCAGTTCTTC
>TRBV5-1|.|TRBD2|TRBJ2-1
CASSLSSGGNYNEQFF
TGCGCCAGCAGCTTGTCTAGCGGGGGAAACTACAATGAGCAGTTCTTC
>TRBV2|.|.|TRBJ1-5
CASSESPNWSQPQHF
TGTGCCAGCAGTGAATCCCCGAACTGGTCTCAGCCCCAGCATTTT
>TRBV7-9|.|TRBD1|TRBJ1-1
CASSHPGQGSPEAFF
TGTGCCAGCAGCCATCCGGGACAGGGCTCTCCTGAAGCTTTCTTT
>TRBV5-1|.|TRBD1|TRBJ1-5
CASSPDRPNQPQHF
TGCGCCAGCAGCCCGGACAGGCCCAATCAGCCCCAGCATTTT
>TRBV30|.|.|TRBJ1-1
CAWRLKGVTEAFF
TGTGCCTGGAGATTAAAGGGAGTCACTGAAGCTTTCTTT
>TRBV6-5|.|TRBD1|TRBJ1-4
CASKTNRGEKLFF
TGTGCCAGCAAAACAAACAGGGGTGAAAAACTGTTTTTT
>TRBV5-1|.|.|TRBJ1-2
CASSLGQGMGGYTF
TGCGCCAGCAGCTTGGGGCAGGGGATGGGCGGCTACACCTTC
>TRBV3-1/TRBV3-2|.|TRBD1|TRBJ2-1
CASSPGQGSPYYNEQFF
TGTGCCAGCAGCCCGGGACAGGGGTCCCCCTACTACAATGAGCAGTTCTTC
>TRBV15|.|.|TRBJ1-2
CATSREVTDYGYTF
TGTGCCACCAGCAGAGAAGTGACAGACTATGGCTACACCTTC
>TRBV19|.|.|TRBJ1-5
CASGGGEHQPQHF
TGTGCCAGTGGGGGGGGAGAGCATCAGCCCCAGCATTTT
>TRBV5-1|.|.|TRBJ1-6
CASSPRTETNSPLHF
TGCGCCAGCAGCCCCAGGACAGAAACGAATTCACCCCTCCACTTT
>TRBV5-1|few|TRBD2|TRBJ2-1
CASSLGRGGPWDEQFF
TGCGCCAGCAGCTTGGGCCGGGGGGGGCCCTGGGATGAGCAGTTCTTC
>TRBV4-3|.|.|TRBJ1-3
CASSQDQGIGGNTIYF
TGCGCCAGCAGCCAAGATCAGGGAATAGGAGGAAACACCATATATTTT
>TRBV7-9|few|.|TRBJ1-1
CASSLGRGFTEAFF
TGTGCCAGCAGCTTGGGACGGGGGTTCACTGAAGCTTTCTTT
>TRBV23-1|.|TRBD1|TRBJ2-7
CASSRALPPGQGSYEQYF
TGCGCCAGCAGTCGGGCTTTACCACCGGGACAGGGCTCCTACGAGCAGTACTTC
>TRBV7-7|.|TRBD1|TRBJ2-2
CASSRDRADTGELFF
TGTGCCAGCAGCCGAGACAGGGCGGACACCGGGGAGCTGTTTTTT
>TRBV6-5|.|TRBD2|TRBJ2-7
CASSPLAGAYEQYF
TGTGCCAGCAGTCCTCTAGCGGGGGCTTACGAGCAGTACTTC
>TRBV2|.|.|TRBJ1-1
CASISATPGNTEAFF
TGTGCCAGCATTTCTGCTACCCCGGGGAACACTGAAGCTTTCTTT
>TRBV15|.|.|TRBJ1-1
CATSREWEAGEAFF
TGTGCCACCAGCAGAGAATGGGAGGCGGGTGAAGCTTTCTTT
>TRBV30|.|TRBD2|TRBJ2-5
CAWSVRVPGGETQYF
TGTGCCTGGAGTGTACGTGTCCCCGGGGGGGAGACCCAGTACTTC
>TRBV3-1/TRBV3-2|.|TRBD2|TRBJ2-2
CATGAGEFTGELFF
TGTGCCACCGGAGCGGGGGAGTTCACCGGGGAGCTGTTTTTT
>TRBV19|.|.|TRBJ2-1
CASSFGNEQFF
TGTGCCAGTAGTTTCGGCAATGAGCAGTTCTTC
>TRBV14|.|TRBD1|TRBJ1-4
CASSLAGTVNEKLFF
TGTGCCAGCAGCCTTGCCGGGACAGTTAATGAAAAACTGTTTTTT
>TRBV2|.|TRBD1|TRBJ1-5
CASSWDRFGTQPQHF
TGTGCCAGCAGTTGGGACAGATTCGGGACTCAGCCCCAGCATTTT
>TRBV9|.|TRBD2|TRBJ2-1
CASSAKTSGAYNEQFF
TGTGCCAGCAGCGCCAAGACTAGCGGGGCCTACAATGAGCAGTTCTTC
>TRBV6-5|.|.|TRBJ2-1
CASSQWAGEGNEQFF
TGTGCCAGCAGTCAATGGGCAGGGGAGGGCAATGAGCAGTTCTTC
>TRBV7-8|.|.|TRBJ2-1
CASSHHRDGGQGEQFF
TGTGCCAGCAGCCACCATCGCGACGGGGGGCAAGGTGAGCAGTTCTTC
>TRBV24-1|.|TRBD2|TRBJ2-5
CATRSGLAGGWETQYF
TGTGCCACCAGATCCGGACTAGCGGGGGGTTGGGAGACCCAGTACTTC
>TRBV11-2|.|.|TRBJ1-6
CASRKVGGKASPLHF
TGTGCCAGCAGAAAAGTGGGAGGGAAGGCTTCACCCCTCCACTTT
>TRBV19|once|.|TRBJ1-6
CASSIVTGFGRNSPLHF
TGTGCCAGTAGTATAGTCACAGGGTTTGGGCGGAATTCACCCCTCCACTTT
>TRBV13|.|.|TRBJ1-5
CASSERYSNQPQHF
TGTGCCAGCAGCGAGAGATATAGCAATCAGCCCCAGCATTTT
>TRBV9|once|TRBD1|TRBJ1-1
CASSVGLRTGWSEAFF
TGTGCCAGCAGCGTAGGGTTGCGGACAGGGTGGTCTGAAGCTTTCTTT
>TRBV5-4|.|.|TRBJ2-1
CASTPARLGVDEQFF
TGTGCCAGCACCCCCGCTCGACTAGGGGTAGATGAGCAGTTCTTC
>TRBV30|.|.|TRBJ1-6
CAWSYGRENSPLHF
TGTGCCTGGAGTTACGGCAGGGAAAATTCACCCCTCCACTTT
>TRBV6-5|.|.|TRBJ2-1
CASSTLRGNEQFF
TGTGCCAGCAGTACCCTCAGGGGAAATGAGCAGTTCTTC
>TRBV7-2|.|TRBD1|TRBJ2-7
CASSLSSGTGIHEQYF
TGTGCCAGCAGCCTCTCGTCGGGGACAGGGATACACGAGCAGTACTTC
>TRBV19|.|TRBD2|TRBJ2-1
CASTPLGEGGSYNEQFF
TGTGCCAGTACCCCCCTGGGGGAGGGTGGTTCCTACAATGAGCAGTTCTTC
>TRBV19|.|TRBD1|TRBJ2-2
CASSMTGVEYTGELFF
TGTGCCAGTAGTATGACAGGGGTGGAGTACACCGGGGAGCTGTTTTTT
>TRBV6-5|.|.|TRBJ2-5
CASSYSEQGRTQYF
TGTGCCAGCAGTTACTCCGAGCAGGGAAGGACCCAGTACTTC
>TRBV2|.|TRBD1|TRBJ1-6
CASSQGAAGSPLHF
TGTGCCAGCAGTCAGGGGGCAGCAGGTTCACCCCTCCACTTT
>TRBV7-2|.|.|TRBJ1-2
CASIHGGYGYTF
TGTGCCAGCATACACGGGGGGTATGGCTACACCTTC
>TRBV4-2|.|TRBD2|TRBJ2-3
CASSPRAGGPSTDTQYF
TGTGCCAGCAGCCCACGAGCGGGGGGGCCATCCACAGATACGCAGTATTTT
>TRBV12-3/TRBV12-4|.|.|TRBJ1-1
CASSPGRTEAFF
TGTGCCAGCAGCCCCGGGAGAACTGAAGCTTTCTTT
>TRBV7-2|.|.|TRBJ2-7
CASSLAAISYEQYF
TGTGCCAGCAGCTTGGCGGCCATTTCTTACGAGCAGTACTTC